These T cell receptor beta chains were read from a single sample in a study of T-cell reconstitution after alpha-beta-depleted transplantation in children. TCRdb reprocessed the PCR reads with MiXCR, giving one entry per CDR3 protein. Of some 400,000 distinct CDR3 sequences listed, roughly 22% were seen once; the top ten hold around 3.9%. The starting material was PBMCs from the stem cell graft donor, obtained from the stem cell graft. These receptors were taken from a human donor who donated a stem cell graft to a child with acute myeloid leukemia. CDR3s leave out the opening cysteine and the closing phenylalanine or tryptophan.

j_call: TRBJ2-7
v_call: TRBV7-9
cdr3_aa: ASRQAGEGTEQY

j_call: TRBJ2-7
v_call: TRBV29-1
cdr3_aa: SVADGTYEQY

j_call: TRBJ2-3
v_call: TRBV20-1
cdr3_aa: SAPRTSGTTDTQY

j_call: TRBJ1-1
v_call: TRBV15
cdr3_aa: ATSRGRGAGAF

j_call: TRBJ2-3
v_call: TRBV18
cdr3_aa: ASSPDSTDTQY

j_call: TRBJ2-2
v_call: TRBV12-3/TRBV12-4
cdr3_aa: ASSRSYGELF

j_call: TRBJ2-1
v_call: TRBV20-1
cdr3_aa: SARPASSGPYNEQF

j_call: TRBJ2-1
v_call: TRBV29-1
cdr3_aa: SAQTSGIGEQF

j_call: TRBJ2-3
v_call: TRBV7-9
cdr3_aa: ASRTGTGNTDTQY

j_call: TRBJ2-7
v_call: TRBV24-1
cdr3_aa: ATGLAGSYEQY

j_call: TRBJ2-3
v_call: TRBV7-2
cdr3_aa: ASSLLSGSTDTQY

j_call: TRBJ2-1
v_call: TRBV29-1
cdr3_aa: SVRGSWGEQF

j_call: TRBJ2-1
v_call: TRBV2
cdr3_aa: ASSVLLYNEQF

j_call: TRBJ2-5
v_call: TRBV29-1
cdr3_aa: SVEGRTSQETQY

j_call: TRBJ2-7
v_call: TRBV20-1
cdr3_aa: SAIILDSYEQY

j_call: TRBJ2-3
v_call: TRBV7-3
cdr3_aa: ASSLTFMDTQY

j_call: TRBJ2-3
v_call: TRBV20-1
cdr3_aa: SAETPGLATGTDTQY

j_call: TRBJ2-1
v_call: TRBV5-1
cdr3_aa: ASSLEGGLSYNEQF

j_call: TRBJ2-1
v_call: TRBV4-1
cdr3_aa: ASSERITGLAEDNEQF

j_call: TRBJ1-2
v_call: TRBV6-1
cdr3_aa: ASRRDREAYGYT

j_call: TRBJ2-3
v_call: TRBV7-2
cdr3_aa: ASSSIAAWGADTQY

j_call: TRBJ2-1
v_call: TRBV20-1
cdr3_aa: SAPSGTSGSNEQF

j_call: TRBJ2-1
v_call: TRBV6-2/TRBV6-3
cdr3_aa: ASSSLAGASYNEQF

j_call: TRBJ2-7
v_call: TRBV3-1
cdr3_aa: ASSQVRGRYEQY

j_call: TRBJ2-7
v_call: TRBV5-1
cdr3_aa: ASSFKDRVHYEQY

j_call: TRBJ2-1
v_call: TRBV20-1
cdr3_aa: SGLGVYEQF

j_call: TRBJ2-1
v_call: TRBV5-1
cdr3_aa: ASSSGTSDVNEQF

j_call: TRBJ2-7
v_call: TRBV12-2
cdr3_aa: ASRSGLAGGSTYEQY

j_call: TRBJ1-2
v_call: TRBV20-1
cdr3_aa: SASQAGYGYT

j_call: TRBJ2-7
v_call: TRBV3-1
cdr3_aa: ASSQVGDTYEQY

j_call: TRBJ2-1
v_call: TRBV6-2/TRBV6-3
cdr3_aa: ASLSQGYGRHNEQF

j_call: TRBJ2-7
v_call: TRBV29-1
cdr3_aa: SVEDERIYEQY

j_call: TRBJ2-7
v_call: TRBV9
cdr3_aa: TSSAGTGMYEQY

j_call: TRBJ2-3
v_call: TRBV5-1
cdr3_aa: ASSLNGGGGGSDTQY

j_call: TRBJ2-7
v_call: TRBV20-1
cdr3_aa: SASSVATGSYEQY

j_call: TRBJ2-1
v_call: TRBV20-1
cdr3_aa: SAPITSGRWDEQF

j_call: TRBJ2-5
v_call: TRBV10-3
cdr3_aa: AINRQAQEIQY

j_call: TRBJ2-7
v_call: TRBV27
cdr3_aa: ASSLWGIDEQY

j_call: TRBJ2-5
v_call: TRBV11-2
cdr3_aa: ASSIVEETQC

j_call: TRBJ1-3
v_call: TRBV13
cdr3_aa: ASSETGFSGNTIY

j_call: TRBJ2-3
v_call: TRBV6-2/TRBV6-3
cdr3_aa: ASSLASGRATDTQY

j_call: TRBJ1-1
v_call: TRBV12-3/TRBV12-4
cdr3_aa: ASSLALGRTGPSHTEAF

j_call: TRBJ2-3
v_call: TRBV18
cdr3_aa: ASSPPATDTQY

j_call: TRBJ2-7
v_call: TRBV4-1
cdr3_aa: ASSQAGVDEQY

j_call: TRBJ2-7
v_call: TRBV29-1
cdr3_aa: SVAASGTYEQY

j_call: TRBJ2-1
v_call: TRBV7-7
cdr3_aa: ASSPSGAYNEQF

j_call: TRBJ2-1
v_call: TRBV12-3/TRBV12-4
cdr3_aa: ASSSTRNEQF

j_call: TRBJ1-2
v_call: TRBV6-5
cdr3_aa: ASSYSGPTNYGYT

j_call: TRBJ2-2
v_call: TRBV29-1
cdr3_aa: SVTRGTTGELF

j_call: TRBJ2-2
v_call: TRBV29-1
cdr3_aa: SVGQTNTGELF

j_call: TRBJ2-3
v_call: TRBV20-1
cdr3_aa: SARDRVLKGTQY

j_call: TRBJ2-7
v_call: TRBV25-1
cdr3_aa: ASSSKYSPGGGSYEQY

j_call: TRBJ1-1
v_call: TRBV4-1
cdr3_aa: ASSQDGGTEAF

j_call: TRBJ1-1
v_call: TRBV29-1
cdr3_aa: SVQGSTEAF